Below, one T cell receptor (beta chain) is given with its context. Original processing methods: Reference gene primer amplification in the assay estimated nucleated cell counts. The assay was immunoSEQ multiplex PCR, and TCRdb's table has in-frame clones only and misses some. Clonal size and the V and J genes are those of that table, whereas D and trimming came from the DNA. The data hold about 250,000 clones, with 70% to 75% observed a single time. This record belongs to a study of blood T cell repertoires in COVID-19. In the study overall: Donors in the United States, Italy and Spain gave samples during acute or convalescent COVID-19. PBMCs, B-cell-depleted T cells, or T cells provided the cDNA or gDNA that made up the material.

Germline trimming cut 4 bases from V and 4 bases from J; bases unmatched to any gene: 6. Germline assignment: CDR1 LGHDT and CDR2 YNNKEL (reference sequence). CDR3 length: 15 residues. The rearrangement uses TRBV3-1 (or the pseudogene TRBV3-2) and TRBJ1-2; 10 nucleotides agree with TRBD1. The sequencing input was peripheral blood. This TCR came from a woman aged 80 or over with acute or convalescent COVID-19. This CDR3 reads CASSPGTGEGYGYTF. CDR3 coding DNA: TGTGCCAGCAGCCCCGGGACAGGGGAAGGCTATGGCTACACCTTC.